This paragraph reports one T cell receptor (beta chain). Its antigen remains undetermined. There are no base qualities to consult, and no much larger clone falls within one base. Participants in the prospective study were enrolled through a virtual design, were aged about 18 to 100 years, and lived in about two dozen United States geographic areas. Cohort assignment in the prospective study relied on participant-reported clinical history from a screening survey and a study questionnaire. ImmuneRACE Cohort 3 recovered participants were defined by two consecutive negative NP/OP PCR tests, healthcare professional clearance, or symptom resolution. Each participant in the prospective study had whole blood, serum and a nasopharyngeal or oropharyngeal swab collected by mobile phlebotomists. Participants in the prospective study had the option to provide additional blood draws and questionnaires over a roughly 2-month period. Prospective study blood samples were shipped either frozen or at room temperature before DNA extraction.

These data are taken from a study of blood T cell repertoires in COVID-19 (dated by TCRdb to 2019 to 2021). A note on the overall study: Samples from collaborators originated in the United States, Italy and Spain and spanned both the acute and convalescent phases of COVID-19. The material from the prospective study consisted of cDNA or gDNA derived from T cells, B-cell-depleted T cells, or PBMCs. Subjects who had been exposed to COVID-19, were actively infected with it, or had recovered from it provided the deeply sampled blood TCRbeta repertoires that made up the dataset. A freely available public database, intended as a resource for researchers studying the immune response to SARS-CoV-2, is where the repertoires were released. Samples were obtained from the ongoing ImmuneRACE study (first 160 participants) and from about 1,300 subjects provided by 6 global collaborators. Nearly every sample came with metadata listing a de-identified subject ID, COVID-19 status, age in years and sex. Where available, HLA class I and class II types were taken from metadata supplied by the sample provider and were not determined by assay-based typing. Beyond this particular receptor, the publication reports: How much clinical and demographic metadata was included differed by source and by participant, and the metadata was provided uncurated.

Relative to germline, V is 4 bases shorter and J is 2 bases shorter, with 13 bases between their ends. Its CDR3 holds 15 amino acids, cysteine through phenylalanine. The retained sequence is limited to the CDR3, 45 bases, with the frame set at the first base. From a lookup of the germline V gene (reference sequence), CDR1 and CDR2 are MNHEY and SMNVEV. The immunoSEQ Assay, a bias-controlled multiplex PCR, was used to amplify TCRbeta CDR3 regions from genomic DNA. The source study handled its data this way. Nucleated cell counts per sample were estimated from amplification of reference gene primers within the assay. To quantify the absolute abundance of each unique TCRbeta CDR3 rearrangement, sequence reads were collapsed and filtered. For each sample, productive Simpson clonality was calculated as the square root of Simpson's diversity index over productive rearrangements. In its TCRdb copy, this immuneACCESS table keeps in-frame sequences only and misses some clones. Where compared with another copy, unresolved V genes explain less than half of these, and the others have no known cause. V and J calls and clone size follow that table, whereas D and trimming were derived from the DNA. Within this sample are 190,000 or so clones, with about nine tenths of them counted one time only. In total, the top ten clones hold around 2.3% of the sample.

Recombination joined TRBV27 with TRBJ2-3; the D gene is perhaps TRBD2, from 5 matching bases. This clonotype was obtained from a woman between 25 and 40 years old who had recovered from COVID-19. The sequenced material came from PBMCs or T cells enriched from blood (not recorded which). CDR3 reads: CASSSRDSYTDTQYF. The nucleotides read TGTGCCAGCAGTTCCCGGGATTCCTACACAGATACGCAGTATTTT.